This T cell receptor beta chain was sequenced during a study of vaccination and CD4 T cells after COVID-19. As for the study in general: The BNT162b2 or mRNA-1273 vaccine was given to participants in two doses. Post-vaccine sampling followed dose two by a median roughly 76 days (range 14 to 241). The authors exposed cells to overlapping spike peptides derived from SARS-CoV-2, HCoV-NL63, HCoV-OC43 and HCoV-229E.

Oncomine TCR Beta short-read sequencing was applied to DNA from cultured CD4+ T cells. TCRdb called the PCR reads again in MiXCR, with one record for every CDR3 protein. The sample consists of under 25,000 distinct CDR3 sequences, 55% of them appearing once. V lost 8 bases, J lost 4 bases, and 14 bases lay in between. This CDR3 comprises 14 residues. CDR1 MRHNA and CDR2 SNTAGT come from the germline V gene. This clonotype was observed once. Its antigen remains unidentified. Treatment described: roughly 11-day PBMC culture with coronavirus spike peptide pools or control peptides (ViraFEST assay). Before Alpha, Beta and Delta appeared in the US, convalescents tested positive (March–late 2020).

V gene TRBV6-4 combines with J gene TRBJ2-2; D unresolved. The sequenced sample was CD4+ T cells from blood, cultured in vitro. The receptor was derived from a human donor who had recovered from COVID-19. Written as DNA, the CDR3 is TGTGCCAGCGGTGTGATTCACGGCACCGGGGAGCTGTTTTTT. Residues: CASGVIHGTGELFF.